The present T cell receptor (beta chain) was sequenced within a study of tumor-infiltrating lymphocytes in primary liver carcinoma. This clonotype was counted ten times or more. No antigen is known for it. Using a constant-region primer together with ProtoScript II reverse transcriptase, TCR beta cDNA was made from 500 ng of total RNA. Libraries covering TCR beta were generated through three nested multiplex PCR rounds (using a slightly modified ARM-PCR). The opening two PCR rounds, around 10 cycles each, paired TRBV1-TRBV30 forward primers with a C-beta reverse primer. TCRdb used MiXCR to reprocess the multiplex PCR reads, holding one entry per CDR3 protein. Here the sample spans some 110,000 distinct CDR3 sequences, 64% being singletons. Total RNA and DNA came together from around 20-30 mg of bulk tissue without cell sorting. The study, taken as a whole, reports: Appearing in all five tumor regions was true of only about 7-25% of top clones.

The V and J ends lost 10 bases and 0 bases respectively, with 12 bases between them. CDR1 MNHNY and CDR2 SVGAGI come from the germline V gene (reference sequence). The CDR3 is 13 amino acids. The source material was liver tumor tissue from sampling region 3. The subset was: tumor region T3, left-lateral pole. This TCR was recovered from a woman aged 55-70 years with primary liver carcinoma and hepatitis B virus infection. The chain recombines TRBV6-6 with TRBJ2-5, with D uncertain. The DNA of the CDR3 is TGTGCCACCCGCGTCGAGTACCAAGAGACCCAGTACTTC. Residues: CATRVEYQETQYF.